The clone carrying this T cell receptor beta chain was observed at least ten times. The CDR3 has 17 residues. V dropped 4 bases and J dropped 6 bases, with 22 bases sitting between them. The germline V gene encodes CDR1 SEHNR and CDR2 FQNEAQ (reference sequence). This specimen belongs to a study of T cell repertoires in cytomegalovirus infection. In the study overall: CMV infection plus the matching HLA type was flagged by public TCR beta signatures.

TCRdb fed the reads into MiXCR, producing one record per CDR3 protein. The sample lists 560,000 or so distinct CDR3 sequences; more than 15% were seen once. The chain recombines TRBV7-9 with TRBJ2-1, with a weak D call TRBD2 (6 bases). The sequence was obtained from a human donor in good health (CMV status not recorded). Some clones in this sample may be carry-over from other donors' samples. The sequencing input was CD8+ T cells from PBMCs. DNA for the CDR3: TGTGCCAGCAGCTGGAGCCGGGGCCTAAGGGACTCCAATGAGCAGTTCTTC. It codes for CASSWSRGLRDSNEQFF.